Listed below are T cell receptor beta chains from one sample, sequenced in a study of early T cells in non-severe SARS-CoV-2 infection. Via MiXCR, TCRdb re-called the 5' RACE reads, giving one row per CDR3 protein. The sample records tens of thousands of distinct CDR3 sequences, approximately 6% being singletons. Sample: whole blood, taken at baseline. These receptors all stem from an adult who was a healthcare worker with PCR-confirmed SARS-CoV-2 infection or an uninfected control (not recorded which). Each CDR3 is given with its conserved first and last residue. The D gene is left open where the match is weak. A row's size may be missing; if present it is once, few, many or a size class.

v_gene	abundance	j_gene	d_gene	CDR3nt	CDR3aa
TRBV20-1	.	TRBJ1-2	.	TGCAGTGCTAGAGATGGGAGTGTTAACTATGGCTACACCTTC	CSARDGSVNYGYTF
TRBV7-7	.	TRBJ2-3	TRBD1	TGTGCCAGCAGCTTTCGGGACAGGGGCATTCCCCCATTCACAGATACGCAGTATTTT	CASSFRDRGIPPFTDTQYF
TRBV20-1	few	TRBJ1-1	TRBD1	TGCAGTGCAAGGGGACAGGCTATGCCTCTGAACACTGAAGCTTTCTTT	CSARGQAMPLNTEAFF
TRBV19	many	TRBJ2-1	.	TGTGCCAGTAGTCCTCTAGAGATTGGTCACAATGAGCAGTTCTTC	CASSPLEIGHNEQFF
TRBV25-1	many	TRBJ1-1	TRBD1	TGTGCCACTCAGCCCGGGACAGGGGGCGTAGCTTTCTTT	CATQPGTGGVAFF
TRBV28	.	TRBJ2-3	.	TGTGCCAGCAGTTTATTGGGAGACTTAGGCACGCAGTATTTT	CASSLLGDLGTQYF
TRBV29-1	few	TRBJ2-5	.	TGCAGCGTTGAGGGGGGAGAGACCCAGTACTTC	CSVEGGETQYF
TRBV20-1	many	TRBJ1-1	TRBD1	TGCAGTGCGCCATCCAGGGGGAGATTAGAAGCTTTCTTT	CSAPSRGRLEAFF
TRBV7-6	few	TRBJ2-1	.	TGTGCCAGCAGCGGACGAGGGTACAATGAGCAGTTCTTC	CASSGRGYNEQFF
TRBV27	many	TRBJ2-1	TRBD1	TGTGCCAGCAGTTTTCTACAGGGGATCCCCTACAATGAGCAGTTCTTC	CASSFLQGIPYNEQFF
TRBV30	many	TRBJ1-6	TRBD1	TGTGCCTGGAACCGCGGGACAGGGCTCTCACCCCTCCACTTT	CAWNRGTGLSPLHF
TRBV11-3	.	TRBJ2-7	TRBD1	TGTGCCAGCAGCCCCCGGACAGGGAAATTCTACGAGCAGTACTTC	CASSPRTGKFYEQYF
TRBV7-4	few	TRBJ2-7	.	TGTGCCAGCAGCCGCCGGGACACTAGCTACGAGCAGTACTTC	CASSRRDTSYEQYF
TRBV6-6	many	TRBJ1-2	.	TGTGCCAGCAGTTATATTAGACAGTATGGCTACACCTTC	CASSYIRQYGYTF
TRBV29-1	many	TRBJ2-2	TRBD1	TGCAGCGTCCTCAACCCGGGACAGATCACCGGGGAGCTGTTTTTT	CSVLNPGQITGELFF
TRBV29-1	many	TRBJ1-1	.	TGCAGCGTTGGGTCTGAAGCTTTCTTT	CSVGSEAFF
TRBV7-6	.	TRBJ2-5	.	TGTGCCAGCAGCCTGAGGGGGGCCCCCGGCCAAGAGACCCAGTACTTC	CASSLRGAPGQETQYF
TRBV18	many	TRBJ1-1	TRBD1	TGTGCCAGCTCATCCAACAGGGGGCTGAACACTGAAGCTTTCTTT	CASSSNRGLNTEAFF
TRBV7-6	.	TRBJ2-2	TRBD1	TGTGCCAGCAGCGAACAGGGGGCGACTATTACCGGGGAGCTGTTTTTT	CASSEQGATITGELFF
TRBV20-1	many	TRBJ1-5	.	TGCAGTGCTAGCGTGGGGGGGCATCAGCCCCAGCATTTT	CSASVGGHQPQHF
TRBV28	few	TRBJ2-2	.	TGTGCCAGCATCCACCCCTGGGGCCGACAGGCGGGAGGGGAGCTGTTTTTT	CASIHPWGRQAGGELFF
TRBV20-1	many	TRBJ2-7	.	TGCAGTGCCCACAGGTCGGAGGCGGGCGAGCAGTACTTC	CSAHRSEAGEQYF
TRBV18	few	TRBJ2-7	.	TGTGCCAGCTCACCAAACGGGGACGAGCAGTACTTC	CASSPNGDEQYF
TRBV7-2	.	TRBJ2-1	TRBD2	TGTGCCAGCAGCTTAGGTGCCCAGCGGGAGGCCCCCGGATTCTCCTACAATGAGCAGTTCTTC	CASSLGAQREAPGFSYNEQFF
TRBV9	many	TRBJ2-5	.	TGTGCCAGCAGCGTAGAGGGGACGAAAGGACGTGCCCAGTACTTC	CASSVEGTKGRAQYF
TRBV9	many	TRBJ1-2	.	TGTGCCAGCTCCTTTTCGCGGTTCCTTAACTATGGCTACACCTTC	CASSFSRFLNYGYTF
TRBV5-1	many	TRBJ2-3	.	TGCGCCAGCAGCCTATGGGGGGACGTCACAGATACGCAGTATTTT	CASSLWGDVTDTQYF
TRBV28	many	TRBJ2-7	.	TGTGCCAGCAGTGCCCTTGGGGAATCCGTTTACGAGCAGTACTTC	CASSALGESVYEQYF
TRBV9	few	TRBJ1-1	.	TGTGCCAGCAGCGTAGTGGTGGGCGCGGCCACTGAAGCTTTCTTT	CASSVVVGAATEAFF
TRBV2	.	TRBJ2-7	.	TGTGCCAACAGTGAAGGGGAGGTTGGCTACGAGCAGTACTTC	CANSEGEVGYEQYF
TRBV20-1	many	TRBJ2-4	TRBD1	TGCAGTGCCTCGGGACAGGGCTTATTAGCCAAAAACATTCAGTACTTC	CSASGQGLLAKNIQYF
TRBV10-3	many	TRBJ2-1	TRBD2	TGTGCCATCAGTGGTCGCCTAGCGGGAGCCAATGAGCAGTTCTTC	CAISGRLAGANEQFF
TRBV20-1	many	TRBJ2-1	TRBD2	TGCAGTGCTGAAGCGGGAGTAAAGTACAATGAGCAGTTCTTC	CSAEAGVKYNEQFF
TRBV30	many	TRBJ2-1	.	TGTGCCTGGAATATGGGGGTGGGCGAGCAGTTCTTC	CAWNMGVGEQFF
TRBV10-2	many	TRBJ2-6	.	TGCGCCAGCCTTAGCGGAAGAGGGACCGGGGCCAACGTCCTGACTTTC	CASLSGRGTGANVLTF